These 29 T cell receptor beta chains share one sample of origin, sequenced in a study of untreated major depressive disorder (dated 2018 in TCRdb). The library was made by the immunoSEQ multiplex PCR assay. The table comes from immuneACCESS by way of TCRdb, which keeps in-frame sequences with V and J called. Part of the clones is missing from these tables; in studies checked, under half for an unresolved V gene and the rest for unknown reasons. The sample table holds tens of thousands of clones, of which around 92% were seen once. About 0.45% of the sample is in the top ten clones. What was sequenced was CD4+ T cells from PBMCs. The receptor set was obtained from a woman aged 35 to 49 in good health.

The chain carries TRBV9 and TRBJ2-2; TRBD1 agrees at 7 bases. The V gene's germline CDR1 is SGDLS and CDR2 YYNGEE. The trim removed 0 bases at V and 6 bases at J, leaving 14 bases unmatched. There are 18 residues in the CDR3. The CDR3 sequence: CASSVAKRETGKPGELFF. Here the CDR3 DNA reads TGTGCCAGCAGCGTAGCTAAACGAGAGACAGGGAAGCCCGGGGAGCTGTTTTTT.

V gene TRBV6-1 combines with J gene TRBJ2-4; perhaps TRBD2 as D (5 bases). The length of the CDR3 is 17 residues. Germline CDR1 reads MNHNS; CDR2 reads SASEGT. Trimming took off 3 bases at V and 0 bases at J, with 15 bases between the two ends. The chain's CDR3 is CASSEDSRTVAKNIQYF. CDR3 sequence (DNA): TGTGCCAGCAGTGAGGACTCCAGGACGGTAGCCAAAAACATTCAGTACTTC.

This clone was counted between two and nine times. The chain links TRBV6-1 to TRBJ1-2; D may be TRBD1 (5 bases). In germline, CDR1 is MNHNS, CDR2 SASEGT. V was pared by 10 bases and J by 6 bases, with 21 bases between. The CDR3 spans 14 residues. CDR3 DNA sequence: TGTGCCACGGGACCACGTTGGGCAGAAGATGGCTACACCTTC. Amino acid sequence: CATGPRWAEDGYTF.

The rearrangement uses TRBV5-1 and TRBJ1-2; D is unclear. The V gene lost 4 bases and the J gene lost 9 bases, with 13 bases spanning the gap. Germline lookup yields CDR1 SGHRS and CDR2 YFSETQ. The CDR3 totals 12 residues. The CDR3 protein is CASSLFSGSYTF. CDR3 sequence (DNA): TGCGCCAGCAGCCTCTTTTCTGGGAGCTACACCTTC.

This clone occurred once. The genes are TRBV7-2 and TRBJ1-2; the D is unclear. The CDR3 extends over 14 amino acids. The V end lost 7 bases, the J end lost 2 bases, and 14 bases lay between the germline ends. The germline CDR1 and CDR2 sequences are SGHTA and FQGNSA. The CDR3 here is CASIRSRGNYGYTF. The CDR3 nucleotides are TGTGCCAGCATCAGGTCCCGGGGAAACTATGGCTACACCTTC.

The table lists this clone with a count of one. This chain joins TRBV7-9 and TRBJ1-4, with D uncertain. The CDR3 contains 15 residues. Germline V gene data show CDR1 as SEHNR and CDR2 as FQNEAQ (reference sequence). V was cut by 1 base and J by 7 bases, with 13 bases left in between. CDR3 sequence (DNA): TGTGCCAGCAGCTTAGGTAGGAATGGAGGTGAAAAACTGTTTTTT. Protein product: CASSLGRNGGEKLFF.

The chain links TRBV14 to TRBJ2-7, with D possibly TRBD1 on 5 matching bases. Looked up from germline, CDR1 is SGHDN and CDR2 is FVKESK. The V and J ends lost 2 bases and 3 bases respectively, with 8 bases between them. This CDR3 has 13 residues. CDR3 in amino acids: CASSQPQGYEQYV. CDR3 DNA sequence: TGTGCCAGCAGCCAACCGCAGGGCTACGAGCAGTACGTC.

The chain carries TRBV10-2 and TRBJ2-1, with TRBD2 matching 9 bases. Per germline, CDR1 WSHSY and CDR2 SAAADI. V gave up 4 bases and J gave up 9 bases; unmatched junction bases: 10. This CDR3 is 15 amino acids long. CDR3 DNA sequence: TGCGCCAGCAGTGTAGATAGCGGGAGCTGGGTTGAGCAGTTCTTC. This codes for CASSVDSGSWVEQFF.

V is TRBV27 and J is TRBJ2-3; no clear D gene. Trimming shortened V by 6 bases and J by 3 bases, and 4 bases separated the two germline ends. Per the germline V gene, CDR1 is MNHEY and CDR2 is SMNVEV (reference sequence). The length of the CDR3 is 11 residues. The CDR3 nucleotides read TGTGCCAGCAGATCTACAGATACGCAGTATTTT. It codes for CASRSTDTQYF.

The chain couples TRBV19 to TRBJ1-5, with 9 positions matching TRBD1. This CDR3 comprises 15 residues. The V segment lost 7 bases and the J segment 5 bases; nucleotides outside the gene matches: 9. Germline CDR1 and CDR2: LNHDA and SQIVND (reference sequence). In DNA form, the CDR3 reads TGTGCCAGTAACCCGGACAGGGGAAGGGATCAGCCCCAGCATTTT. This codes for CASNPDRGRDQPQHF.

V usage is TRBV4-2 and J usage is TRBJ2-7, with TRBD1 identical over 7 bases. The trim removed 3 bases at V and 3 bases at J, leaving 11 bases unmatched. This CDR3 comprises 16 residues. Germline lookup yields CDR1 LGHNA and CDR2 YNFKEQ. The CDR3 protein is CASSQLSGGINYEQYF. The CDR3 nucleotides read TGTGCCAGCAGCCAGTTGTCAGGGGGTATCAACTACGAGCAGTACTTC.

This clone was seen once. The gene calls are TRBV7-2 and TRBJ2-7; perhaps TRBD1 as D (5 bases). V lost 4 bases and J lost 3, with 10 bases in between. The germline gives CDR1 SGHTA, CDR2 FQGNSA. This CDR3 is 13 amino acids long. For the CDR3, the DNA is TGTGCCAGCAGCTCCCCAGGGATCTACGAGCAGTACTTC. Translated, it gives CASSSPGIYEQYF.

The V call is TRBV29-1, the J call TRBJ1-2, with D possibly being TRBD1 (6 bases). Trimming took off 7 bases at V and 0 bases at J, with 18 bases between the two ends. Germline-derived CDR1 and CDR2 are SQVTM and ANQGSEA. The length of the CDR3 is 15 residues. CDR3 sequence reads: CSGTGGGAANYGYTF. The DNA of the CDR3 is TGCAGCGGCACCGGCGGGGGGGCGGCTAACTATGGCTACACCTTC.

The rearrangement links TRBV7-9 to TRBJ2-3, with 7 nucleotides matching TRBD1. With 5 bases clipped from V and 6 bases from J, the junction kept 14 bases outside the gene matches. Per germline, CDR1 SEHNR and CDR2 FQNEAQ (reference sequence). There are 16 residues in the CDR3. The chain's CDR3 is CASSPSLGGYSDTQYF. The CDR3 region has the DNA TGTGCCAGCAGCCCGTCACTAGGGGGCTATTCGGATACGCAGTATTTT.

The chain links TRBV28 to TRBJ2-7, with 9 positions matching TRBD1. This CDR3 has 12 residues. V was clipped by 4 bases and J by 9 bases; unmatched bases: 4. The V gene's germline CDR1 is MDHEN and CDR2 SYDVKM. The CDR3 loop reads CASSWGQGRQYF. For the CDR3, the DNA is TGTGCCAGCAGTTGGGGACAGGGAAGGCAGTACTTC.

This clone has more than one count but fewer than ten. This sequence joins TRBV4-1 and TRBJ1-1; D may be TRBD1 (5 bases). The CDR3 contains 16 residues. Germline V gene lookup returns CDR1 MGHRA and CDR2 YSYEKL. The V gene lost 4 bases and the J gene lost 4 bases, with 19 bases spanning the gap. The CDR3 region has the DNA TGCGCCAGCAGCCTACTGCAGGGTGGGAGATTCACTGAAGCTTTCTTT. This gives the protein CASSLLQGGRFTEAFF.

V is TRBV10-3 and J is TRBJ1-4; D remains unclear. Germline CDR1 reads ENHRY; CDR2 reads SYGVKD. The CDR3 loop spans 14 amino acids. V was cut by 2 bases and J by 7 bases, with 11 bases left in between. The chain's CDR3 is CAISEAGDGEKLFF. Here the CDR3 DNA reads TGTGCCATCAGTGAGGCAGGAGACGGTGAAAAACTGTTTTTT.

The rearrangement joins TRBV4-1 to TRBJ2-7; possible D gene TRBD2, 7 bases. From germline, CDR1 is MGHRA and CDR2 YSYEKL. The CDR3 totals 16 residues. The ends were cut back, 0 bases at V and 4 bases at J, with 16 bases in the middle. CDR3 loop: CASSQEVRGGRYEQYV. Written as DNA, the CDR3 is TGCGCCAGCAGCCAAGAAGTAAGGGGGGGCCGTTACGAGCAGTACGTC.

The V and J genes are TRBV5-6 and TRBJ1-2; D possibly corresponds to TRBD1 (5 bases). Between the trimmed V and J ends, which lost 0 bases and 7 bases, there was a span of 10 bases. This CDR3 is 13 amino acids long. CDR1 is SGHDT and CDR2 is YYEEEE in the germline V gene. Here the CDR3 DNA reads TGTGCCAGCAGCTTGGAAAGGGGAAGTGGCTACACCTTC. Encoded protein: CASSLERGSGYTF.

The chain carries TRBV11-2 and TRBJ2-5; D is unresolved. Germline V CDR1 and CDR2: SGHAT, FQNNGV. Trimming took 1 base from V and 9 from J, leaving 15 bases between them. This CDR3 region has 14 residues. The chain's CDR3 is CASSLVVWDQAQYF. The CDR3 DNA reads as TGTGCCAGCAGCTTAGTTGTATGGGATCAGGCCCAGTACTTC.

The chain is built from TRBV6-1 and TRBJ2-4, with D maybe TRBD2 (5 bases). Trimming stripped 6 bases from V and 5 bases from J, with 14 bases between. This CDR3 comprises 14 residues. Germline CDR1 and CDR2: MNHNS and SASEGT. The CDR3 sequence is CASRLDLTQNIQYF. The CDR3 DNA follows: TGTGCCAGCAGGTTGGACTTGACCCAAAACATTCAGTACTTC.

The chain recombines TRBV6-4 with TRBJ1-1; D might be TRBD1 (5 bases). Trimming pared 6 bases from V and 4 bases from J, leaving 15 bases between. Germline V gene lookup returns CDR1 MRHNA and CDR2 SNTAGT. The CDR3 consists of 14 residues. CDR3: CASSPGGVSTEAFF. CDR3 in DNA: TGTGCCAGCAGCCCCGGGGGGGTTAGCACTGAAGCTTTCTTT.

V is TRBV6-6 and J is TRBJ1-1; TRBD1 matches at 9 bases. CDR1 is MNHNY, CDR2 SVGAGI, per germline (reference sequence). Trimming at V came to 6 bases and at J to 5 bases, leaving 7 bases not matched to a gene. The CDR3 totals 14 residues. Written as DNA, the CDR3 is TGTGCCAGCAGGCACAGGGACAGGGTAACTGAAGCTTTCTTT. This gives the protein CASRHRDRVTEAFF.

Concerning this clone: At one boundary the junction diverges from the germline segment, which might be a read error. The rearrangement joins TRBV6-5 to TRBJ2-7, with 9 bases identical to TRBD1. Germline assignment: CDR1 MNHEY and CDR2 SVGAGI. The CDR3 length is 16 residues. CDR3 in amino acids: CASSFLPRTGVYGQYF. Here the CDR3 DNA reads TGTGCCAGCAGTTTTCTTCCGAGGACAGGGGTTTACGGGCAGTACTTC.

The J gene is TRBJ2-2, the V gene TRBV9, with D possibly called TRBD1 or TRBD2 (6 bases each). Germline V lookup: CDR1 SGDLS, CDR2 YYNGEE. The V end was cut by 4 bases, the J end by 3 bases, with 10 bases between. The CDR3 consists of 14 residues. CDR3 loop: CASSLRGDTGELFF. As DNA, the CDR3 is TGTGCCAGCAGCCTAAGGGGGGACACCGGGGAGCTGTTTTTT.

This clone showed up just a few times. The chain employs TRBV11-1 and TRBJ2-1; unclear D gene. Germline loops: CDR1 SGHAT, CDR2 FQDESV (reference sequence). CDR3 length: 12 amino acids. V dropped 5 bases and J dropped 10 bases, with 12 bases sitting between them. CDR3: CASSTLTMEQFF. In DNA form, the CDR3 reads TGTGCCAGCAGCACTCTCACTATGGAGCAGTTCTTC.

A single count supports this clone. The chain is built from TRBV10-1 and TRBJ2-2; weak D call: TRBD2 (6 bases). The germline V gene encodes CDR1 WNHNN and CDR2 SYGVQD (reference sequence). The CDR3 contains 16 residues. V was trimmed by 6 bases and J by 3 bases, leaving 17 bases between them. The CDR3 sequence is CASSEGMSGDTGELFF. Written as DNA, the CDR3 is TGCGCCAGCAGCGAGGGGATGTCGGGGGACACCGGGGAGCTGTTTTTT.

This clone showed up just once. The chain uses TRBV4-1 and TRBJ2-4, with 7 bases matching TRBD1. Germline V gives CDR1 MGHRA, CDR2 YSYEKL. The CDR3 consists of 16 residues. The junction had 8 bases not matched to a gene; V was cut back by 5 bases and J by 1 base. The CDR3 reads CASSFGQADAKNIQYF. CDR3 nucleotides: TGCGCCAGCAGCTTCGGACAGGCCGACGCCAAAAACATTCAGTACTTC.

In regard to this clone: The sample holds other DNA sequences that translate to the same CDR3. The J gene is TRBJ2-5, the V gene TRBV18, with D hard to call. Per the germline V gene, CDR1 is KGHSH and CDR2 is LQKENI. V was pared by 0 bases and J by 1 base, with 0 bases between. This CDR3 has 12 amino acids. The CDR3 DNA follows: TGTGCCAGCTCACCACCCCAAGAGACCCAGTACTTC. This gives the protein CASSPPQETQYF.